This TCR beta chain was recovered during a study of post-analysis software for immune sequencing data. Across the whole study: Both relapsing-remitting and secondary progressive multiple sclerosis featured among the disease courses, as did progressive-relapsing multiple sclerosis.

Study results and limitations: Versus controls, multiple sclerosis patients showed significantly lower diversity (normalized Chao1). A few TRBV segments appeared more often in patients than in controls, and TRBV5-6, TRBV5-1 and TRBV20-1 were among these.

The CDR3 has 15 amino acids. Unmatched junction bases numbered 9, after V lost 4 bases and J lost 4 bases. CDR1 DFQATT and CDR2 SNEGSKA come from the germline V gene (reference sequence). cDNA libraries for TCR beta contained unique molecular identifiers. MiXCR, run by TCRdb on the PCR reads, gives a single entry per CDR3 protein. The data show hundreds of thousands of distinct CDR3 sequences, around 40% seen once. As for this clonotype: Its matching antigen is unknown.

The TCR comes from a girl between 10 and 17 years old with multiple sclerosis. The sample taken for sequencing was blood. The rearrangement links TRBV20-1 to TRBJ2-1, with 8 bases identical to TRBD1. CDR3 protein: CSATPDRGEYNEQFF. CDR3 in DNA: TGCAGTGCTACTCCCGACAGGGGAGAATACAATGAGCAGTTCTTC.